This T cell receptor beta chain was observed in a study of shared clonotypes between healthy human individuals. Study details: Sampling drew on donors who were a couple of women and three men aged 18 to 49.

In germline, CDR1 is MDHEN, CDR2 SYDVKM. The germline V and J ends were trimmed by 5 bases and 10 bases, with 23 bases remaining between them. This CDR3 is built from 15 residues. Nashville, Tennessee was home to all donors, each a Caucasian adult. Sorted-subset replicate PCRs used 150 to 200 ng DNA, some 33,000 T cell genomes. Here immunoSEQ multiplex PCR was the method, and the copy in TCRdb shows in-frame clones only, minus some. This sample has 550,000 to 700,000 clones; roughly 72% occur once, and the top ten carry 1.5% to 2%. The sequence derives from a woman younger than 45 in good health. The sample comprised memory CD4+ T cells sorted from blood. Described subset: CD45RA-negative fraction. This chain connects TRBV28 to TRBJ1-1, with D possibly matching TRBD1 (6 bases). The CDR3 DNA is TGTGCCAGCAGTCCACCACCGGGACACCCCTTTGGAGCTTTCTTT. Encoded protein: CASSPPPGHPFGAFF.